This TCR beta chain was sequenced during a study of T cell responses to AZD1222 COVID-19 vaccine. In the study overall: Pooled samples include second doses given at about 4 or 12 weeks.

Only in-frame clones appear in the TCRdb table, and some are missing; sequencing was by immunoSEQ multiplex PCR. The sample contains tens of thousands of clones, more than 60% of which appear only once. CDR1 SGDLS and CDR2 YYNGEE come from the germline V gene. The V and J ends lost 0 bases and 4 bases, in that order; junction bases with no gene match: 5. This CDR3 contains 15 residues. This TCR derives from an adult in good health. The chain joins TRBV9 to TRBJ1-1; TRBD1 matches at 8 bases. The sequenced sample was peripheral blood, obtained on day 0 of AZD1222 vaccination. In DNA, the CDR3 is TGTGCCAGCAGCGTAGATCTACAGGGGGGCACTGAAGCTTTCTTT. This gives the protein CASSVDLQGGTEAFF.